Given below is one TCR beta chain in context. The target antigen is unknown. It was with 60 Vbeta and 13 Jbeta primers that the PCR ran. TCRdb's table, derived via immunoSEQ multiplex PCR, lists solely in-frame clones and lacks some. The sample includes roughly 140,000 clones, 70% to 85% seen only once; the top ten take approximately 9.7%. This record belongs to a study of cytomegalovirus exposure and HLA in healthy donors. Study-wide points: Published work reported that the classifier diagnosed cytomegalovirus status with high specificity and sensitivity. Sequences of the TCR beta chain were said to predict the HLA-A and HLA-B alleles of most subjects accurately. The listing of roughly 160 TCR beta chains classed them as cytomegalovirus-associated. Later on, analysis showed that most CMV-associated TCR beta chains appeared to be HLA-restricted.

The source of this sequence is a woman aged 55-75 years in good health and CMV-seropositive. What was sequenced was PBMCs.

The CDR3 loop is CASSTTPLAGVQETQYF. CDR3 in DNA: TGTGCCAGCAGTACAACCCCACTAGCGGGAGTCCAAGAGACCCAGTACTTC. The chain links TRBV5-4 to TRBJ2-5, with TRBD2 matching over 11 bases. Germline-derived CDR1 and CDR2 are SGHNT and YYREEE (reference sequence). The CDR3 spans 17 residues. V was pared by 5 bases and J by 1 base, with 10 bases of the junction left unmatched.